These 17 T cell receptor beta chains were all obtained from the same sample, sequenced in a study of OX40 agonist ivuxolimab in advanced cancers. TCRdb's table, derived via immunoSEQ multiplex PCR, lists solely in-frame clones and lacks some. Of 91,000 or so clones in the sample, 94% are singletons; the top ten hold less than 0.2%. Material: CD4+ or CD8+ T cells sorted from blood, obtained in a trial of the OX40 agonist ivuxolimab. Receptor source: an adult with an advanced solid tumor such as melanoma, head and neck, liver or kidney cancer.

The V call is TRBV19, the J call TRBJ1-5, with D possibly being TRBD1 (5 bases). The CDR3 runs 15 residues. The ends were cut back, 8 bases at V and 6 bases at J, with 20 bases in the middle. Germline CDR1 and CDR2: LNHDA and SQIVND (reference sequence). As DNA, the CDR3 is TGTGCCAGTTACCAAACAGGAATCGGGTCTCAGCCCCAGCATTTT. It codes for CASYQTGIGSQPQHF.

CDR3 amino acids: CASSPLLGLAGGGTGELFF. The CDR3 DNA follows: TGTGCCAGCAGTCCTCTTCTCGGACTAGCGGGAGGTGGTACCGGGGAGCTGTTTTTT. V is TRBV7-8 and J is TRBJ2-2; 14 bases align to TRBD2. Trimming removed 6 bases from V and 5 bases from J; junction bases left unmatched: 14. The germline V gene encodes CDR1 SGHVS and CDR2 FQNEAQ. The CDR3 contains 19 residues.

The J gene is TRBJ1-6, the V gene TRBV5-1, with a tentative D call TRBD1 (6 bases). This CDR3 region has 17 residues. Germline V gene sequence: CDR1 SGHRS, CDR2 YFSETQ. The V and J ends lost 4 bases and 0 bases respectively, with 14 bases between them. CDR3 DNA sequence: TGCGCCAGCAGCCCTAGGACAGCTGTCTCCTATAATTCACCCCTCCACTTT. This gives the protein CASSPRTAVSYNSPLHF.

The V gene is TRBV28, the J gene TRBJ2-1, with 11 bases fitting TRBD2. The length of the CDR3 is 13 residues. In germline, CDR1 is MDHEN, CDR2 SYDVKM. V gave up 9 bases and J gave up 4 bases; unmatched junction bases: 2. The CDR3 DNA follows: TGTGCCAGTCGACTAGCGGGATACAATGAGCAGTTCTTC. Translating gives CASRLAGYNEQFF.

This chain connects TRBV5-3 to TRBJ1-1; 8 nucleotides agree with TRBD1. TRBV5-3 is an open reading frame whose function is uncertain. This CDR3 has 18 residues. Trimming at V came to 4 bases and at J to 3 bases, leaving 17 bases not matched to a gene. As DNA, the CDR3 is TGTGCCAGAAGCCCCGACCTGACAGGGGTGCTAACGGACACTGAAGCTTTCTTT. Its protein is CARSPDLTGVLTDTEAFF.

The chain uses TRBV5-6 and TRBJ1-3; no clear D gene. The CDR3 totals 15 residues. V dropped 4 bases and J dropped 0 bases, with 11 bases sitting between them. Germline V gene lookup returns CDR1 SGHDT and CDR2 YYEEEE. CDR3 in amino acids: CASSQRRNSGNTIYF. In DNA, the CDR3 is TGTGCCAGCAGCCAAAGACGTAACTCTGGAAACACCATATATTTT.

The gene calls are TRBV7-2 and TRBJ2-5, with 9 bases that match TRBD2. V gave up 2 bases and J gave up 5 bases; unmatched junction bases: 9. CDR1 and CDR2 (germline): SGHTA, FQGNSA. There are 16 residues in the CDR3. The CDR3 DNA is TGTGCCAGCAGCTTATCGACGGCGGGGGGGACCGAGACCCAGTACTTC. Residues: CASSLSTAGGTETQYF.

The chain carries TRBV10-3 and TRBJ1-5; 7 bases align to TRBD1. This CDR3 is 16 amino acids long. Trimming cost V 0 bases and J 5 bases; bases outside gene matches: 7. In germline, CDR1 is ENHRY, CDR2 SYGVKD. The CDR3 loop reads CAISESLGQTHQPQHF. CDR3 DNA: TGTGCCATCAGTGAGTCGCTGGGACAGACCCATCAGCCCCAGCATTTT.

The chain employs TRBV5-1 and TRBJ1-2, with 7 bases aligning to TRBD1. This CDR3 is 14 amino acids long. With V trimmed by 0 bases and J by 5 bases, 4 bases remained unmatched. Per germline, CDR1 SGHRS and CDR2 YFSETQ. The CDR3 is CASSLALQGYGYTF. As DNA, the CDR3 is TGCGCCAGCAGCTTGGCCCTACAGGGGTATGGCTACACCTTC.

Written as DNA, the CDR3 is TGTGCCAGCAGCTTAGGACAGGGCAACTATGGCTACACCTTC. Its translation: CASSLGQGNYGYTF. The chain combines TRBV7-2 with TRBJ1-2, with 7 bases lining up with TRBD1. There are 14 residues in the CDR3. The germline gives CDR1 SGHTA, CDR2 FQGNSA. The junction had 1 base not matched to a gene; V was cut back by 1 base and J by 2 bases.

V gene TRBV7-9 combines with J gene TRBJ1-1; no reliable D call. This CDR3 region has 15 residues. Germline CDR1 is SEHNR and CDR2 is FQNEAQ (reference sequence). Trimming cost V 1 base and J 0 bases, with 9 bases left between them. For the CDR3, the DNA is TGTGCCAGCAGCTTAGGGCCGGGGATGAACACTGAAGCTTTCTTT. It is translated as CASSLGPGMNTEAFF.

V is TRBV7-3 and J is TRBJ2-1; 8 nucleotides agree with TRBD1. CDR3 length: 12 amino acids. The V gene's germline CDR1 is SGHTA and CDR2 FQGTGA. V lost 6 bases and J lost 9; bases outside the gene matches: 4. The DNA for the CDR3 is TGTGCCAGCAGTTCCACAGGGGGTGAGCAGTTCTTC. This translates into CASSSTGGEQFF.

The chain is built from TRBV5-6 and TRBJ2-7, with a tentative D call TRBD1 (5 bases). Looked up from germline, CDR1 is SGHDT and CDR2 is YYEEEE. Trimming shortened V by 0 bases and J by 0 bases, and 13 bases separated the two germline ends. This CDR3 spans 16 amino acids. CDR3 residues: CASSLGGRHSSYEQYF. CDR3 nucleotide sequence: TGTGCCAGCAGCTTGGGGGGCAGACATAGCTCCTACGAGCAGTACTTC. The variable domain in full, with the rest retrieved from reference TRBV5-6 and TRBJ2-7, is DAGVTQSPTHLIKTRGQQVTLRCSPKSGHDTVSWYQQALGQGPQFIFQYYEEEERQRGNFPDRFSGHQFPNYSSELNVNALLLGDSALYLCASSLGGRHSSYEQYFGPGTRLTVT.

The chain recombines TRBV7-8 with TRBJ1-3; 7 nucleotides align to TRBD1. J gave up 2 bases and V 1 base, and 5 bases lay outside the gene matches. This CDR3 has 16 amino acids. Looked up from germline, CDR1 is SGHVS and CDR2 is FQNEAQ. For the CDR3, the DNA is TGTGCCAGCAGCTTAGGACAGGGCAAAACTGGAAACACCATATATTTT. Protein: CASSLGQGKTGNTIYF. The whole variable domain, remainder taken from reference TRBV7-8 and TRBJ1-3, is GAGVSQSPRYKVAKRGQDVALRCDPISGHVSLFWYQQALGQGPEFLTYFQNEAQLDKSGLPSDRFFAERPEGSVSTLKIQRTQQEDSAVYLCASSLGQGKTGNTIYFGEGSWLTVV.

The V and J genes are TRBV28 and TRBJ1-2; perhaps TRBD1 as D (5 bases). Per germline, CDR1 MDHEN and CDR2 SYDVKM. The V end lost 11 bases, the J end lost 3 bases, and 13 bases lay between the germline ends. The length of the CDR3 is 12 residues. CDR3 in DNA: TGTGCCTCCAGAGACAGTTACTATGGCTACACCTTC. Protein: CASRDSYYGYTF.

The chain joins TRBV7-2 to TRBJ2-7; possible D gene TRBD1, 6 bases. CDR3 length: 13 amino acids. Trimming removed 5 bases at V and 6 bases at J, with 14 bases between. Germline V gives CDR1 SGHTA, CDR2 FQGNSA. CDR3 sequence (DNA): TGTGCCAGCAGCCACCCGACAGGCCTCGAGCAGTACTTC. Translated, it gives CASSHPTGLEQYF.

The gene calls are TRBV18 and TRBJ2-3; D gene uncertain. CDR1 and CDR2 from the germline V gene are KGHSH and LQKENI. V shed 3 bases and J shed 2 bases, with 9 bases lying between them. The CDR3 runs 14 residues. CDR3 sequence (DNA): TGTGCCAGCTCACCTTCGACCCTCACAGATACGCAGTATTTT. The encoded protein is CASSPSTLTDTQYF.